The clone carrying this T cell receptor beta chain was detected only a few times. This sample is drawn from a study of blood T cell repertoires in COVID-19. Method: immunoSEQ multiplex PCR; TCRdb's copy keeps in-frame clones and lacks some. The sample shows roughly 110,000 clones, roughly 84% of them seen only once. Germline trimming cut 4 bases from V and 2 bases from J; bases unmatched to any gene: 3. The CDR3 consists of 14 residues. Germline lookup yields CDR1 GTSNPN and CDR2 SVGIG (reference sequence). The gene calls are TRBV30 and TRBJ2-2, with TRBD2 identical over 8 bases. Source material: peripheral blood. The origin of this receptor is a human donor in a cohort sampled during active COVID-19. This CDR3 is CAWTGGANTGELFF. CDR3 DNA: TGTGCCTGGACGGGAGGGGCCAACACCGGGGAGCTGTTTTTT.